The clone carrying this T cell receptor (beta chain) occurred many times. A junction boundary mismatches the germline segment, possibly from a read error. From the RACE reads, TCRdb called clonotypes with MiXCR, one entry per CDR3 protein. Of tens of thousands of distinct CDR3 sequences in the sample, roughly 9.8% were seen once. This entry is derived from a study of human T cells and chemical hapten exposure. Stated time point: patch test 1, 2 weeks after DPC sensitization. The treatment here: therapeutic diphenylcyclopropenone sensitization with weekly scalp DPC. Blood was drawn before each patch test was applied. There are 14 residues in the CDR3. Germline V gene sequence: CDR1 LGHNA, CDR2 YSLEER.

The source is a woman aged 40 to 50 with alopecia areata. Some clones in this sample may be carry-over from other donors' samples. The source was whole blood, collected in connection with sensitization to the hapten diphenylcyclopropenone (DPC). The chain combines TRBV4-3 with TRBJ2-3; D may correspond to TRBD1 or TRBD2 (6 bases each). The CDR3 DNA reads as TGCGCCAGTAGCCTGGGGGGCCGGACAGATACGCAGTATTTT. Encoded protein: CASSLGGRTDTQYF.